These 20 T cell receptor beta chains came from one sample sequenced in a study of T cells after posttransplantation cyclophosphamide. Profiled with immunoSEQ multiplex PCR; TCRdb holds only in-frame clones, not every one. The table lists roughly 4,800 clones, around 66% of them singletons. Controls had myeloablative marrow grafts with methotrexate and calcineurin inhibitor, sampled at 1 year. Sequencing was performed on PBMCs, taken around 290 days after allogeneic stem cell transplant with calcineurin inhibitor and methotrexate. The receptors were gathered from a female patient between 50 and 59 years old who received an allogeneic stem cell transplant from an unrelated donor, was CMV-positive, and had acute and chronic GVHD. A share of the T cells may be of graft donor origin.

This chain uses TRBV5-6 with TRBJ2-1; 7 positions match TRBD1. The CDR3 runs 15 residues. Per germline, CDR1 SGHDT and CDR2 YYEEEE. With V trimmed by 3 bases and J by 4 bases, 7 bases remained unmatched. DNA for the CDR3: TGTGCCAGCAGCTGGGACAGCGACCTGTACAATGAGCAGTTCTTC. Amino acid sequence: CASSWDSDLYNEQFF.

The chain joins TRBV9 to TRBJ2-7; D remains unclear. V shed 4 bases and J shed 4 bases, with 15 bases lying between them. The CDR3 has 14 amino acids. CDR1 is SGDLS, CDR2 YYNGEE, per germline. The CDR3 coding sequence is TGTGCCAGCAGCCCTCGGTTAGAGAGTTACGAGCAGTACTTC. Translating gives CASSPRLESYEQYF.

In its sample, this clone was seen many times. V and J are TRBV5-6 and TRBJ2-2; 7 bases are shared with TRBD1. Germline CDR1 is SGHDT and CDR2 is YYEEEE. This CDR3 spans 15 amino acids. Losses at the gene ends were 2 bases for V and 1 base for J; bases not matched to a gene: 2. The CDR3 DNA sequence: TGTGCCAGCAGCTTCCGGGACAGGAACACCGGGGAGCTGTTTTTT. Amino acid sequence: CASSFRDRNTGELFF.

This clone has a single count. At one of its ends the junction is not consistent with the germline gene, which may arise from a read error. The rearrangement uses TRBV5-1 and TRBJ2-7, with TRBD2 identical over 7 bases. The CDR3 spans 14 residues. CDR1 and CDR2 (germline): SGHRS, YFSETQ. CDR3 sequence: CASSLADRPYEQYF. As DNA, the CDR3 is TGTGCCAGCAGCCTAGCGGACCGACCGTACGAGCAGTACTTC. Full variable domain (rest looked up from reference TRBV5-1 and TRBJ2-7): KAGVTQTPRYLIKTRGQQVTLSCSPISGHRSVSWYQQTPGQGLQFLFEYFSETQRNKGNFPGRFSGRQFSNSRSEMNVSTLELGDSALYLCASSLADRPYEQYFGPGTRLTVT.

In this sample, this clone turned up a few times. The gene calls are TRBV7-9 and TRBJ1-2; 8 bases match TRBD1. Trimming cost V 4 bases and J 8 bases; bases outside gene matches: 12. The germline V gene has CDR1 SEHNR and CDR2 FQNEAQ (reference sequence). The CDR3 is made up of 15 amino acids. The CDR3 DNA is TGTGCCAGCAGCTCAGGGACAGGTCTCACGGGGGGCTACACCTTC. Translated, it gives CASSSGTGLTGGYTF.

CDR3 DNA: TGTGCCAGCAGCTTGAATTACGGGGCCTACAATGAGCAGTTCTTC. This gives the protein CASSLNYGAYNEQFF. This chain connects TRBV5-5 to TRBJ2-1; weak D call: TRBD2 (5 bases). The germline V and J ends were trimmed by 1 base and 2 bases, with 10 bases remaining between them. Germline-derived CDR1 and CDR2 are SGHKS and YYEKEE (reference sequence). This CDR3 is built from 15 residues.

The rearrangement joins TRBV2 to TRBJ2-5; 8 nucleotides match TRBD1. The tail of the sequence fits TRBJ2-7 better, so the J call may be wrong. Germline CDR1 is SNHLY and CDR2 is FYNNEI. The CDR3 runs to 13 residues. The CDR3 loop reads CASGPGGSGEQYF. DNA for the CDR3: TGTGCCAGCGGACCAGGGGGCTCGGGCGAGCAGTACTTC.

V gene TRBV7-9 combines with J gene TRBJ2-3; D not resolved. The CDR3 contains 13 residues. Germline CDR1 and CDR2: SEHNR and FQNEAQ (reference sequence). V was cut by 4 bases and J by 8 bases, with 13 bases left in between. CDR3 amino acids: CASSSHSIGTQYF. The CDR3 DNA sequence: TGTGCCAGCAGCTCTCATTCTATCGGTACGCAGTATTTT.

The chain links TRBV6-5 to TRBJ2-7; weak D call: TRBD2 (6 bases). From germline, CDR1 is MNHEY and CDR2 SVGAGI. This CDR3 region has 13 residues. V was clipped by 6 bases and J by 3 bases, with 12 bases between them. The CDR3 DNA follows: TGTGCCAGCAGGGTAGGAGGGAGCTACGAGCAGTACTTC. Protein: CASRVGGSYEQYF.

The CDR3 reads CASSPRDRGVYGYTF. The CDR3 coding sequence is TGTGCCAGCAGTCCCCGGGACAGGGGGGTCTATGGCTACACCTTC. This sequence joins TRBV6-5 and TRBJ1-2; TRBD1 aligns across 11 bases. With V trimmed by 5 bases and J by 4 bases, 6 bases remained unmatched. The germline CDR1 and CDR2 sequences are MNHEY and SVGAGI. The CDR3 totals 15 residues.

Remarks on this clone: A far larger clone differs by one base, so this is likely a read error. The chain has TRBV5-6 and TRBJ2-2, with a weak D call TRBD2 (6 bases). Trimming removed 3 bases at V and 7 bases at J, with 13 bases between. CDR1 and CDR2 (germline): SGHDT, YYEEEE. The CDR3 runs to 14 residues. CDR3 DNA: TGTGCCAGCAGCTCTACCGGGGGACTCGGGGAGCTGTTTTTT. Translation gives CASSSTGGLGELFF.

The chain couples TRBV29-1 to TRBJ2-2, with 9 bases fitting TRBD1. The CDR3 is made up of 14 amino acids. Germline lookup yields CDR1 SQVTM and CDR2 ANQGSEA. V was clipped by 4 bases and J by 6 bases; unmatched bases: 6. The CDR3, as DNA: TGCAGCGTTGGGGGGACAGGGTACCCCGGGGAGCTGTTTTTT. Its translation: CSVGGTGYPGELFF.

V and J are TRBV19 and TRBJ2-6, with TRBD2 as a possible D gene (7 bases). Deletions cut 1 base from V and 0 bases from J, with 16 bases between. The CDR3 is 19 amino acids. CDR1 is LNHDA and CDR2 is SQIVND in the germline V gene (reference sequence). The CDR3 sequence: CASSIGGGRISSGANVLTF. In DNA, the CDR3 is TGTGCCAGTAGTATAGGGGGGGGGCGGATTTCCTCTGGGGCCAACGTCCTGACTTTC.

CDR3 residues: CASSERQGMGNEQFF. The CDR3 region has the DNA TGTGCCAGCAGTGAGCGACAGGGGATGGGGAATGAGCAGTTCTTC. The chain recombines TRBV28 with TRBJ2-1, with 8 nucleotides matching TRBD1. The CDR3 runs 15 residues. CDR1 and CDR2 from the germline V gene are MDHEN and SYDVKM. Germline trimming cut 5 bases from V and 7 bases from J; bases unmatched to any gene: 10.

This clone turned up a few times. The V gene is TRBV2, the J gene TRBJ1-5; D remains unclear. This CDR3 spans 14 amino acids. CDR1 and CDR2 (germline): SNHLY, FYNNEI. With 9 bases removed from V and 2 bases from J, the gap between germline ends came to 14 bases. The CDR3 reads CARDTEIGNQPQHF. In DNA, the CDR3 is TGTGCCAGAGACACGGAAATCGGCAATCAGCCCCAGCATTTT.

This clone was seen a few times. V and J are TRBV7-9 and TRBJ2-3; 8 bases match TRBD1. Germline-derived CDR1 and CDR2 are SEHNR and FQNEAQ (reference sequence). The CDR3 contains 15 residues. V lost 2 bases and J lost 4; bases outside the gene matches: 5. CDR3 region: CASSLSRGQADTQYF. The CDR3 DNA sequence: TGTGCCAGCAGCTTAAGCAGGGGGCAGGCAGATACGCAGTATTTT.

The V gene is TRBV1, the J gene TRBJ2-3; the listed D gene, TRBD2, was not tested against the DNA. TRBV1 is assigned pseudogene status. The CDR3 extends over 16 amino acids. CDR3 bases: TGCACCAGCAGCCAAGACCCGACTAGCGGGAGAAATACGCAGTATTTT. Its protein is CTSSQDPTSGRNTQYF.

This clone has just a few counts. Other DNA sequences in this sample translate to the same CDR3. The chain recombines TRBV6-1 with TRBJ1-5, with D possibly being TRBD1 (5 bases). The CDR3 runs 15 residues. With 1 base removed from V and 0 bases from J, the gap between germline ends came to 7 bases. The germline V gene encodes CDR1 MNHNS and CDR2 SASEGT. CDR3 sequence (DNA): TGTGCCAGCAGTGAAGAGGGACTTAGCAATCAGCCCCAGCATTTT. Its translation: CASSEEGLSNQPQHF.

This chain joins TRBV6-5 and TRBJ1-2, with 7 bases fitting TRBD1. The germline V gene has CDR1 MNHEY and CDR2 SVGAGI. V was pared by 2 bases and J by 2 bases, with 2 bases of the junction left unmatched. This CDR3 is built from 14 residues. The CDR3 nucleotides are TGTGCCAGCAGTTACAGGGGACAGAACTATGGCTACACCTTC. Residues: CASSYRGQNYGYTF.

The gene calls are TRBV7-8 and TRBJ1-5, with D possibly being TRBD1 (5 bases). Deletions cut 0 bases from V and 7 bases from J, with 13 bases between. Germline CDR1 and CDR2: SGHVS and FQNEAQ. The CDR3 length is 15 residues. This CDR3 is CASSLAQGRFQPQHF. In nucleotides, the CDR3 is TGTGCCAGCAGCTTAGCGCAGGGAAGGTTCCAGCCCCAGCATTTT.